This TCR beta chain was identified in a study of OX40 agonist ivuxolimab in advanced cancers. V was trimmed by 0 bases and J by 4 bases, leaving 9 bases between them. The CDR3 loop spans 15 amino acids. CDR1 SGHAT and CDR2 FQNNGV come from the germline V gene. Measured with immunoSEQ multiplex PCR; TCRdb has only the in-frame clones, and not every one. The table has about 59,000 clones, 85% to 95% seen once. This receptor was obtained from an adult with an advanced solid tumor such as melanoma, head and neck, liver or kidney cancer. The chain links TRBV11-2 to TRBJ1-4; D remains ambiguous. The sample was CD4+ or CD8+ T cells sorted from blood, taken in a trial of the OX40 agonist ivuxolimab. CDR3 loop: CASSLEPDFNEKLFF. The CDR3 DNA reads as TGTGCCAGCAGCTTAGAGCCAGATTTTAATGAAAAACTGTTTTTT.